A selection of T cell receptor beta chains follows, all from one sample in a study of T cell repertoires in cytomegalovirus infection. TCRdb independently ran MiXCR on the reads; one entry per CDR3 protein. The sample lists roughly 630,000 distinct CDR3 sequences; 20% to 25% were seen once. Sequencing was carried out using CD8+ T cells from PBMCs. The receptors shown here come from a human donor in good health (CMV status not recorded). Some clones in this sample may be carry-over from other donors' samples. The CDR3 runs from the conserved cysteine through the conserved F or W. The order of the fields is CDR3 protein, V gene, clone size, J gene. The size field is filled for only some rows; it gives once, few, many or a size class.

CDR3: CASSHDRQGEGEKLFF; V: TRBV3-1; size: few; J: TRBJ1-4
CDR3: CSASYTSRSTGANVLTF; V: TRBV20-1; size: NA; J: TRBJ2-6
CDR3: CASSPTGVETQYF; V: TRBV7-6; size: many; J: TRBJ2-5
CDR3: CASSGNPYEQYF; V: TRBV2; size: NA; J: TRBJ2-7
CDR3: CAIRAFQGANYGYTF; V: TRBV10-3; size: few; J: TRBJ1-2
CDR3: CSALKYVAEAFF; V: TRBV20-1; size: NA; J: TRBJ1-1
CDR3: CAIRETDGYTF; V: TRBV10-3; size: NA; J: TRBJ1-2
CDR3: CASSDFPGETQYF; V: TRBV6-4; size: NA; J: TRBJ2-5
CDR3: CASSYYGHTEAFF; V: TRBV6-5; size: few; J: TRBJ1-1
CDR3: CATGLPNYGYTF; V: TRBV7-9; size: many; J: TRBJ1-2
CDR3: CASGFVGATNTGELFF; V: TRBV12-5; size: NA; J: TRBJ2-2
CDR3: CASSLPDSTYNEQFF; V: TRBV7-9; size: many; J: TRBJ2-1
CDR3: CASSNPGQGFGEQFF; V: TRBV5-5; size: NA; J: TRBJ2-1
CDR3: CASTKGGQRFPYNEQFF; V: TRBV27; size: NA; J: TRBJ2-1
CDR3: CSLLEDRAYNEQFF; V: TRBV29-1; size: NA; J: TRBJ2-1
CDR3: CASSFLGQETQYF; V: TRBV7-3; size: NA; J: TRBJ2-5
CDR3: CASSKGSSYNSPLHF; V: TRBV4-2; size: few; J: TRBJ1-6
CDR3: CASSRSGFNQPQHF; V: TRBV7-9; size: few; J: TRBJ1-5
CDR3: CASSTTSGGPYGELFF; V: TRBV19; size: NA; J: TRBJ2-2
CDR3: CASNSGAYQPQHF; V: TRBV12-3/TRBV12-4; size: NA; J: TRBJ1-5
CDR3: CASSAGQPSGNTIYF; V: TRBV7-9; size: many; J: TRBJ1-3
CDR3: CASSLYFGNTGELFF; V: TRBV5-1; size: few; J: TRBJ2-2
CDR3: CASSRQESSYNEQFF; V: TRBV6-5; size: NA; J: TRBJ2-1
CDR3: CASNRDRANSNQPQHF; V: TRBV2; size: NA; J: TRBJ1-5
CDR3: CASSYERDPYNEQFF; V: TRBV6-6; size: NA; J: TRBJ2-1
CDR3: CASSSHYRGRNQPQHF; V: TRBV28; size: NA; J: TRBJ1-5
CDR3: CASSEGGGTEAFF; V: TRBV7-9; size: NA; J: TRBJ1-1
CDR3: CASSERWTGPGEKLFF; V: TRBV2; size: NA; J: TRBJ1-4